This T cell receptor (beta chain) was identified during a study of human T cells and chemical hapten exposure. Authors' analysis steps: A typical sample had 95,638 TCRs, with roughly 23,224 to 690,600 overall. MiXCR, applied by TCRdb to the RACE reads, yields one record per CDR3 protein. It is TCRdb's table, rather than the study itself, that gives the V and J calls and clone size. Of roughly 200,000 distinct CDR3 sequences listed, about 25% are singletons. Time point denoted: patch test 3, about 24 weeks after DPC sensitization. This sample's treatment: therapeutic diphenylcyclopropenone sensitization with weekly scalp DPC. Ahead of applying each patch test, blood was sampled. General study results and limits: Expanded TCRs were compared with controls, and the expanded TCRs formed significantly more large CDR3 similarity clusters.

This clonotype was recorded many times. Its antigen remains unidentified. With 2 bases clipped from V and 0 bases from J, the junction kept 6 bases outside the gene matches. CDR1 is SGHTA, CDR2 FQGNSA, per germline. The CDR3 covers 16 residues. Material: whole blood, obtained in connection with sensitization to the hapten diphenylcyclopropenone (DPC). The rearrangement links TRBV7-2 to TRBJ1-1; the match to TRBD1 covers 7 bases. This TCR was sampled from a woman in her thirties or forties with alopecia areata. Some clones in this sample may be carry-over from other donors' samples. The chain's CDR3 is CASSLRGQRLNTEAFF. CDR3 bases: TGTGCCAGCAGCTTAAGGGGACAGCGTTTGAACACTGAAGCTTTCTTT.